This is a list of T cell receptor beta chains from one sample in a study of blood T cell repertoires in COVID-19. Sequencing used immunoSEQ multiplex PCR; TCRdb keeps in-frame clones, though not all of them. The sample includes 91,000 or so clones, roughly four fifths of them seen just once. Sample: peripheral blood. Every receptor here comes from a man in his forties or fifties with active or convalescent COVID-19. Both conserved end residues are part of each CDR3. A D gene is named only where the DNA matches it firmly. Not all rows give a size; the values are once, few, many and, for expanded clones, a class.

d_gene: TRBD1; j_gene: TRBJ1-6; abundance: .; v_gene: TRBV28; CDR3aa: CASHRGNSPLHF; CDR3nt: TGTGCCAGCCACAGGGGTAATTCACCCCTCCACTTT
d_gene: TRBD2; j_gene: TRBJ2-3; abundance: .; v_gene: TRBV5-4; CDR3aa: CASSPGGTGGTTDTQYF; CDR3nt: TGTGCCAGCAGCCCCGGGGGGACGGGGGGGACCACAGATACGCAGTATTTT
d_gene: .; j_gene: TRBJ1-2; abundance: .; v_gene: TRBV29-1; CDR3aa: CSVPHAGESGYTF; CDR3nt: TGCAGCGTTCCACATGCGGGGGAATCCGGCTACACCTTC
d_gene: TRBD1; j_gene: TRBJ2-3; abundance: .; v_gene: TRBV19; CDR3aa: CASSIEQGQASTDTQYF; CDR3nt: TGTGCCAGTAGTATAGAGCAGGGACAGGCAAGCACAGATACGCAGTATTTT
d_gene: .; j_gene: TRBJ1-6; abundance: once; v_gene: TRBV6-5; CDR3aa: CASTPNREGNSPLHF; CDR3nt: TGTGCCAGCACTCCTAACAGGGAAGGGAATTCACCCCTCCACTTT
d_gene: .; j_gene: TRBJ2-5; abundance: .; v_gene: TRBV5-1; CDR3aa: CASSLEAGMWETQYF; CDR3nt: TGCGCCAGCAGCTTGGAGGCGGGAATGTGGGAGACCCAGTACTTC
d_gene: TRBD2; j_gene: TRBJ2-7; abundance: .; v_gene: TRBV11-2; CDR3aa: CASSSTSGSYEQYF; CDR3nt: TGTGCCAGCAGCTCGACTAGCGGGTCCTACGAGCAGTACTTC
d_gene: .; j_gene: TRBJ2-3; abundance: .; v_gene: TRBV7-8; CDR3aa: CASSLLTGKGVGTDTQYF; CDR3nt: TGTGCCAGCAGCCTACTAACAGGGAAAGGGGTAGGAACAGATACGCAGTATTTT
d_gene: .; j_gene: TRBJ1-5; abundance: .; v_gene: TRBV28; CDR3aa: CASSFVAGLGSNQPQHF; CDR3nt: TGTGCCAGCAGTTTTGTAGCCGGGTTAGGTAGCAATCAGCCCCAGCATTTT
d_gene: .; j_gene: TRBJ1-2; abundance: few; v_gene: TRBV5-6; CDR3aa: CASSTDSTLGHTF; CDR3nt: TGTGCCAGCAGCACGGACAGTACTCTAGGGCACACCTTC
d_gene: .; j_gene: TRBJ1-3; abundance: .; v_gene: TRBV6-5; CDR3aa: CASSRGQTGNTIYF; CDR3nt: TGTGCCAGCAGTAGGGGACAAACTGGAAACACCATATATTTT
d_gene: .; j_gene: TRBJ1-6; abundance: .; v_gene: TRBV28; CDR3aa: CASSTTDSPLHF; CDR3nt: TGTGCCAGCAGTACGACAGATTCACCCCTCCACTTT
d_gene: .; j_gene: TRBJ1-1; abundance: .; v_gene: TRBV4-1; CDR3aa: CASSQPFSENTEAFF; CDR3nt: TGCGCCAGCAGCCAACCCTTCTCAGAGAACACTGAAGCTTTCTTT
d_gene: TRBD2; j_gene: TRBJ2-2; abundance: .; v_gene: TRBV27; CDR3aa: CASSLAGGYTGELFF; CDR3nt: TGTGCCAGCAGTTTAGCGGGGGGTTACACCGGGGAGCTGTTTTTT
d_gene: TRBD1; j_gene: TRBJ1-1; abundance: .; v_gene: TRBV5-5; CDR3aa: CASSKGQGNTEAFF; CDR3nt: TGTGCCAGCAGCAAAGGACAGGGGAACACTGAAGCTTTCTTT
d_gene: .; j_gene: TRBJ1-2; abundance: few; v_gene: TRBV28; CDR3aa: CASSLGPDSYYGYTF; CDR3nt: TGTGCCAGCAGTTTAGGGCCCGACAGCTACTATGGCTACACCTTC
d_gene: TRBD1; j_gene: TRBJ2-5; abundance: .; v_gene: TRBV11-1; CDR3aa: CASSSQGPGVQETQYF; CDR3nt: TGTGCCAGCAGCTCACAGGGGCCAGGGGTCCAAGAGACCCAGTACTTC
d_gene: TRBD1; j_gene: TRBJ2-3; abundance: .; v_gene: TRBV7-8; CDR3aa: CASSLTGQGVRDTQYF; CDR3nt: TGTGCCAGCAGCCTGACTGGCCAGGGGGTACGAGATACGCAGTATTTT
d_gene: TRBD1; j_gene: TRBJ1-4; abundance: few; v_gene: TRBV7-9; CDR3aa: CASSSGTGRVWDEKLFF; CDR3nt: TGTGCCAGCAGCTCTGGGACAGGGCGAGTCTGGGACGAAAAACTGTTTTTT
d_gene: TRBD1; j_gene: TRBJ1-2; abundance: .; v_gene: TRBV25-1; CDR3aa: CASSYGQGGYGYTF; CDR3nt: TGTGCCAGCAGTTATGGACAGGGGGGCTATGGCTACACCTTC
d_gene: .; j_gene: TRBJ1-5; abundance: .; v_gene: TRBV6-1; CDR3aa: CASSEAGGRSNQPQHF; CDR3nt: TGTGCCAGCAGTGAAGCGGGGGGGAGAAGCAATCAGCCCCAGCATTTT
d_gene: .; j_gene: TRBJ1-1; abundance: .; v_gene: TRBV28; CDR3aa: CASSPSSEENEAFF; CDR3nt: TGTGCCAGCAGTCCTAGCTCCGAGGAGAATGAAGCTTTCTTT
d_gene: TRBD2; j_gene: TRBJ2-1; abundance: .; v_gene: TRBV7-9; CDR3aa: CASSLLSGGAVEQFF; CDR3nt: TGTGCCAGCAGCTTACTTAGCGGGGGGGCGGTTGAGCAGTTCTTC
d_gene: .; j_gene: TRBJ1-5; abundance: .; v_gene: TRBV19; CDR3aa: CASIETGDQPQHF; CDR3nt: TGTGCCAGTATCGAGACAGGCGATCAGCCCCAGCATTTT
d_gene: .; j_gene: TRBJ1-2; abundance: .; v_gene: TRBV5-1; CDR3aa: CASSLAGQFSDGYTF; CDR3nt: TGCGCCAGCAGCTTGGCAGGACAGTTCTCGGATGGCTACACCTTC
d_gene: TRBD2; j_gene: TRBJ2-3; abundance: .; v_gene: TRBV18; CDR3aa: CASSPRLAAISTDTQYF; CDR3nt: TGTGCCAGCTCACCACGCCTAGCGGCAATATCCACAGATACGCAGTATTTT
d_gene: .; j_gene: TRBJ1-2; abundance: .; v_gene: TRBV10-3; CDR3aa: CATTDIGYGYTF; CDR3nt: TGTGCCACCACCGACATAGGCTATGGCTACACCTTC
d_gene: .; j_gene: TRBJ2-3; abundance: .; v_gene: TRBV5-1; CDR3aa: CASSLSGGNTDTQYF; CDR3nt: TGCGCCAGCAGCTTGTCAGGGGGGAACACAGATACGCAGTATTTT
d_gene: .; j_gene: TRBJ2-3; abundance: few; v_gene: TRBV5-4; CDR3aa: CASSLGASTQDTQYF; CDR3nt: TGTGCCAGCAGCTTGGGGGCCTCAACGCAAGATACGCAGTATTTT
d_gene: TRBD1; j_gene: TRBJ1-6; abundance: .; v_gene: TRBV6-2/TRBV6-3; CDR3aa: CASSYPGQGNPNSPLHF; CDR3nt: TGTGCCAGCAGTTACCCGGGACAGGGGAACCCGAATTCACCCCTCCACTTT
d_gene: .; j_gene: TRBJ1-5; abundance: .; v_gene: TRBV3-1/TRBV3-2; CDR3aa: CASSEDSSNQPQHF; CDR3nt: TGTGCCAGCAGCGAAGACAGTAGCAATCAGCCCCAGCATTTT
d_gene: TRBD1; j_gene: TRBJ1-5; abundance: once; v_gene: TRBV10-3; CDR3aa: CAIGSGTGDNQPQHF; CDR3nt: TGTGCCATCGGCTCCGGGACAGGGGATAATCAGCCCCAGCATTTT
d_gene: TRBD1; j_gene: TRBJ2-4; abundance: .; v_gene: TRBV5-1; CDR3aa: CASRGQGGDIQYF; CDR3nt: TGCGCCAGTAGGGGACAGGGCGGCGACATTCAGTACTTC
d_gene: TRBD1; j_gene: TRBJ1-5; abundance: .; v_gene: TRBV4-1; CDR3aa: CASSVGQISNQPQHF; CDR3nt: TGCGCCAGCAGCGTGGGACAGATTAGCAATCAGCCCCAGCATTTT
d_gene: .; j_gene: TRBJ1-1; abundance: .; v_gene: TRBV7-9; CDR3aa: CASSFGGGGEGTEAFF; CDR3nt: TGTGCCAGCAGCTTTGGAGGCGGGGGCGAAGGGACTGAAGCTTTCTTT
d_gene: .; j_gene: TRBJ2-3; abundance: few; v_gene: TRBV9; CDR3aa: CASSPDSLSTDTQYF; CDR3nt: TGTGCCAGCAGCCCAGACAGCCTGAGCACAGATACGCAGTATTTT